The 14 T cell receptor beta chains below come from one sample, sequenced in a study of sequential checkpoint blockade in melanoma. Treatment described: randomized to nivolumab then ipilimumab (arm A) or the reverse (arm B). Using immunoSEQ multiplex PCR, the repertoire was profiled, and TCRdb retains in-frame clones only, with some absent. This repertoire shows over 8,000 clones, roughly 80% found once; its top ten account for 12%. Sequenced here: CD8+ T cells sorted from blood (inferred from file names), sampled from a patient given nivolumab and ipilimumab in sequence. These receptors were taken from a human donor with melanoma.

This sequence joins TRBV19 and TRBJ2-1; D possibly corresponds to TRBD2 (6 bases). The CDR3 has 15 amino acids. Germline V gene data show CDR1 as LNHDA and CDR2 as SQIVND (reference sequence). V was cut by 6 bases and J by 7 bases, with 19 bases left in between. CDR3 amino acids: CASRIGGVSWNEQFF. The CDR3 coding sequence is TGTGCCAGTAGGATCGGGGGAGTGAGTTGGAATGAGCAGTTCTTC.

V is TRBV19 and J is TRBJ2-7, with TRBD2 matching 10 bases. CDR1 is LNHDA and CDR2 is SQIVND in the germline V gene (reference sequence). Losses at the gene ends were 5 bases for V and 4 bases for J; bases not matched to a gene: 5. The CDR3 spans 14 residues. CDR3 DNA: TGTGCCAGTAGTGGGGCTAGCGGGAGATACGAGCAGTACTTC. This encodes CASSGASGRYEQYF.

V is TRBV19 and J is TRBJ2-7, with 9 bases matching TRBD2. The trim removed 3 bases at V and 3 bases at J, leaving 6 bases unmatched. This CDR3 has 15 amino acids. Germline V lookup: CDR1 LNHDA, CDR2 SQIVND (reference sequence). The DNA for the CDR3 is TGTGCCAGTAGTATCGGTAGCGGGAGTTTCTACGAGCAGTACTTC. This sequence encodes CASSIGSGSFYEQYF.

This chain uses TRBV2 with TRBJ2-3; 12 bases line up with TRBD2. The germline V gene encodes CDR1 SNHLY and CDR2 FYNNEI. The CDR3 has 18 amino acids. The junction had 11 bases not matched to a gene; V was cut back by 3 bases and J by 4 bases. The CDR3 nucleotides are TGTGCCAGCAGTGATCTAACACTGACTAGCGGGAGCCCAGATACGCAGTATTTT. This translates into CASSDLTLTSGSPDTQYF.

The chain links TRBV13 to TRBJ2-3; TRBD2 matches at 7 bases. Germline V gives CDR1 PRHDT, CDR2 FYEKMQ (reference sequence). The J segment lost 0 bases and the V segment lost 4 bases, leaving 7 bases of the junction unmatched. CDR3 size: 16 residues. CDR3 in DNA: TGTGCCAGCAGCTACGGCGGGGGATTAAGCACAGATACGCAGTATTTT. It codes for CASSYGGGLSTDTQYF.

This chain connects TRBV5-1 to TRBJ1-2; the D is unclear. The V and J ends lost 1 base and 4 bases respectively, with 14 bases between them. Germline CDR1 reads SGHRS; CDR2 reads YFSETQ. The CDR3 sequence is 15 residues long. DNA of the CDR3: TGCGCCAGCAGCTTGATTCTGGCAGATCTCTATGGCTACACCTTC. Its translation: CASSLILADLYGYTF. The full variable domain, completed using reference TRBV5-1 and TRBJ1-2, is KAGVTQTPRYLIKTRGQQVTLSCSPISGHRSVSWYQQTPGQGLQFLFEYFSETQRNKGNFPGRFSGRQFSNSRSEMNVSTLELGDSALYLCASSLILADLYGYTFGSGTRLTVV.

This clone was found once. The CDR3 nucleotides are TGTGCCTGGAGTGTATCCTCGGGAAACACAGATACGCAGTATTTT. The encoded protein is CAWSVSSGNTDTQYF. This chain connects TRBV30 to TRBJ2-3; weak D call: TRBD2 (5 bases). The CDR3 contains 15 residues. The germline V gene encodes CDR1 GTSNPN and CDR2 SVGIG (reference sequence). V gave up 0 bases and J gave up 2 bases, with 12 bases separating them.

This clone was detected once. The CDR3, as DNA: TGTGCCAGCAGTTTAAGCGGGAGCCCCCCCAATGAGCAGTTCTTC. Translating gives CASSLSGSPPNEQFF. The chain combines TRBV27 with TRBJ2-1; 8 bases line up with TRBD2. V shed 2 bases, J shed 6 bases, and the junction held 6 bases outside the gene matches. CDR1 is MNHEY, CDR2 SMNVEV, per germline (reference sequence). The CDR3 totals 15 residues.

This chain uses TRBV28 with TRBJ2-5; 10 bases are shared with TRBD2. The DNA end lines up better with TRBJ2-7; the J call may be wrong. This CDR3 comprises 14 residues. Germline assignment: CDR1 MDHEN and CDR2 SYDVKM. This chain's CDR3 is CASSSSGRAYEQYF. CDR3 DNA sequence: TGTGCCAGCAGTTCCAGCGGGAGGGCCTACGAGCAGTACTTC.

This clone has just a few counts. The rearrangement links TRBV21-1 to TRBJ2-7; TRBD1 was called by the table and not checked on the DNA. TRBV21-1 is termed a pseudogene. The CDR3 has 13 amino acids. The DNA for the CDR3 is TGTGCCAGCAGCTACCGGGACAGGGGCGAGCAGTACTTC. This gives the protein CASSYRDRGEQYF.

The V and J genes are TRBV27 and TRBJ1-5; tentatively, D is TRBD1 (5 bases). V was clipped by 5 bases and J by 6 bases, with 17 bases between them. The CDR3 runs to 15 residues. CDR1 and CDR2 (germline): MNHEY, SMNVEV (reference sequence). In nucleotides, the CDR3 is TGTGCCAGCAGTGCTACGCGGGGGGGAAGTCAGCCCCAGCATTTT. It yields the protein CASSATRGGSQPQHF.

The chain has TRBV6-5 and TRBJ1-2; D might be TRBD1 (6 bases). V lost 5 bases and J 4 bases, leaving 14 bases between the germline ends. Germline V gene data show CDR1 as MNHEY and CDR2 as SVGAGI. The CDR3 is 14 residues long. The CDR3, as DNA: TGTGCCAGCAGTCAACAAACAGGGCTCTATGGCTACACCTTC. It translates to CASSQQTGLYGYTF.

The chain has TRBV19 and TRBJ1-1; tentative D call: TRBD1 (6 bases). The CDR3 covers 17 residues. Germline V gene lookup returns CDR1 LNHDA and CDR2 SQIVND (reference sequence). V lost 0 bases to trimming and J lost 0 bases, with 14 bases between them. The CDR3 region is CASSIDSGAHMNTEAFF. The CDR3 DNA reads as TGTGCCAGTAGTATAGATTCAGGGGCTCACATGAACACTGAAGCTTTCTTT.

The chain links TRBV28 to TRBJ2-7; the D gene is possibly TRBD1 (6 bases). The CDR3 loop spans 14 amino acids. Trimming took 3 bases from V and 1 from J, leaving 10 bases between them. In germline, CDR1 is MDHEN, CDR2 SYDVKM. The CDR3 nucleotides read TGTGCCAGCAGTTTTCAGGGGTCTTCCTACGAGCAGTACTTC. This encodes CASSFQGSSYEQYF. The variable domain in full, with the rest retrieved from reference TRBV28 and TRBJ2-7, is DVKVTQSSRYLVKRTGEKVFLECVQDMDHENMFWYRQDPGLGLRLIYFSYDVKMKEKGDIPEGYSVSREKKERFSLILESASTNQTSMYLCASSFQGSSYEQYFGPGTRLTVT.